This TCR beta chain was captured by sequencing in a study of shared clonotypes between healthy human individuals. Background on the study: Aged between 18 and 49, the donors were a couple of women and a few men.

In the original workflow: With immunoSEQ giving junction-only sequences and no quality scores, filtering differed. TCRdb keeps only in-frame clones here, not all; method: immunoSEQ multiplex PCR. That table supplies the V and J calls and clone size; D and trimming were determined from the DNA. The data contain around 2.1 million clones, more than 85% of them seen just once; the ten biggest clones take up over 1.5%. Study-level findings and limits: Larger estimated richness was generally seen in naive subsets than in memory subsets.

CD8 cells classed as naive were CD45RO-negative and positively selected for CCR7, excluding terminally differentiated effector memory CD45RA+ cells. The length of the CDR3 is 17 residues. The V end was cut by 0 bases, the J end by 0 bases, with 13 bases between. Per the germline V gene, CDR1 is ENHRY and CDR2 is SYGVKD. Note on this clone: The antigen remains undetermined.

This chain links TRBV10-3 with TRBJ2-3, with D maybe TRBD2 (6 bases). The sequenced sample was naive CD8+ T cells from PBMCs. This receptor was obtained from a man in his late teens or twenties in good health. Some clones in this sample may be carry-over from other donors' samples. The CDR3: CAISESPAGSSTDTQYF. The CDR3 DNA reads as TGTGCCATCAGTGAGTCACCCGCGGGATCTAGCACAGATACGCAGTATTTT.